Reported below is one TCR beta chain. Its antigen is currently unknown. This CDR3 comprises 18 residues. Germline V gives CDR1 SGHTS, CDR2 YDEGEE. V shed 4 bases and J shed 4 bases, with 24 bases lying between them. This entry is derived from a study of cytotoxic CD8 clonotypes in ibrutinib-treated CLL. The overall study: The patients comprised about a dozen relapsed/refractory and about 14 treatment-naive cases, around 18 IGHV unmutated. The samples contained a few hundred thousand productive templates on average. They also contained an average of about 94,000 productive rearrangements. Study findings and constraints: Relative to age-matched healthy donors, clonality at baseline was higher, and it tracked circulating CD8+ T-cell counts. Baseline levels were approached again at progression, after clonality had risen at ibrutinib response.

Clones were sequenced by immunoSEQ multiplex PCR, and TCRdb holds only the in-frame ones, with some missing. The sample consists of 200,000 to 250,000 clones, 70% of them appearing once. The chain recombines TRBV5-8 with TRBJ1-5; no clear D. The TCR sequence derives from a human donor with chronic lymphocytic leukemia. This material consisted of PBMCs, taken after 12 months of ibrutinib treatment. DNA for the CDR3: TGTGCCAGCAGCCCGTATCACATCGGGCCAGAAGGGAATCAGCCCCAGCATTTT. It is translated as CASSPYHIGPEGNQPQHF.